The 7 T cell receptor beta chains below all came from one sample that was sequenced in a study of blood T cell repertoires in COVID-19. Using immunoSEQ multiplex PCR, the repertoire was profiled, and TCRdb retains in-frame clones only, with some absent. The sample yields about 330,000 clones, more than 75% seen once. The sequencing sample was made of PBMCs or T cells enriched from blood (not recorded which). These receptors were obtained from a woman between 25 and 40 years old who had recovered from COVID-19.

The chain joins TRBV9 to TRBJ2-1; 9 bases match TRBD2. CDR1 and CDR2 (germline): SGDLS, YYNGEE. Unmatched junction bases numbered 7, after V lost 0 bases and J lost 0 bases. This CDR3 region has 18 residues. CDR3 sequence (DNA): TGTGCCAGCAGCGTAGGTCTAGCGGGGCCGAGCTCCTACAATGAGCAGTTCTTC. It codes for CASSVGLAGPSSYNEQFF.

The rearrangement joins TRBV28 to TRBJ1-6; TRBD1 agrees at 7 bases. J lost 12 bases, V lost 1 base, and 6 bases had no gene match. CDR1 and CDR2 from the germline V gene are MDHEN and SYDVKM. The CDR3 totals 14 residues. The CDR3 DNA reads as TGTGCCAGCAGTTTATCCGGGACAGTTCAACCCCTCCACTTT. Amino acid sequence: CASSLSGTVQPLHF.

The chain carries TRBV29-1 and TRBJ2-5, with 11 bases that match TRBD2. The CDR3 is 14 residues long. J gave up 5 bases and V 4 bases, and 6 bases lay outside the gene matches. Germline-derived CDR1 and CDR2 are SQVTM and ANQGSEA. CDR3 amino acids: CSVVLAGGGETQYF. The CDR3 coding sequence is TGCAGCGTTGTTCTAGCGGGGGGCGGGGAGACCCAGTACTTC.

The V gene is TRBV6-2 or TRBV6-3, the J gene TRBJ1-2; TRBD1 is a possible D gene (6 bases). The V and J ends lost 6 bases and 0 bases respectively, with 14 bases between them. CDR3 length equals 15 residues. Germline CDR1 MNHEY, CDR2 SVGEGT. CDR3 region: CASSRGIGANYGYTF. CDR3 nucleotides: TGTGCCAGCAGCAGGGGAATCGGCGCTAACTATGGCTACACCTTC.

The rearrangement joins TRBV14 to TRBJ2-1; 15 nucleotides agree with TRBD2. Germline lookup yields CDR1 SGHDN and CDR2 FVKESK. CDR3 length: 21 amino acids. Trimming took 2 bases from V and 6 from J; bases not matched to a gene: 17. The CDR3 region has the DNA TGTGCCAGCAGCCAAAACCCCGGACTAGCGGGGGGGCGGCGGGGTTCCAATGAGCAGTTCTTC. Its protein is CASSQNPGLAGGRRGSNEQFF.

The chain uses TRBV7-2 and TRBJ1-1, with D maybe TRBD1 (5 bases). The CDR3 has 15 amino acids. CDR1 is SGHTA, CDR2 FQGNSA, per germline. Trimming stripped 4 bases from V and 2 bases from J, with 14 bases between. Here the CDR3 DNA reads TGTGCCAGCAGCTCGCGGACAACAGGTAACACTGAAGCTTTCTTT. It yields the protein CASSSRTTGNTEAFF.

The chain couples TRBV12-3 or TRBV12-4 to TRBJ2-7, with D perhaps matching TRBD2 (5 bases). The CDR3 is 12 amino acids. Trimming cost V 2 bases and J 6 bases, with 8 bases left between them. CDR3 bases: TGTGCCAGCAGTTTAAGGAGGCGCGAGCAGTACTTC. Residues: CASSLRRREQYF.